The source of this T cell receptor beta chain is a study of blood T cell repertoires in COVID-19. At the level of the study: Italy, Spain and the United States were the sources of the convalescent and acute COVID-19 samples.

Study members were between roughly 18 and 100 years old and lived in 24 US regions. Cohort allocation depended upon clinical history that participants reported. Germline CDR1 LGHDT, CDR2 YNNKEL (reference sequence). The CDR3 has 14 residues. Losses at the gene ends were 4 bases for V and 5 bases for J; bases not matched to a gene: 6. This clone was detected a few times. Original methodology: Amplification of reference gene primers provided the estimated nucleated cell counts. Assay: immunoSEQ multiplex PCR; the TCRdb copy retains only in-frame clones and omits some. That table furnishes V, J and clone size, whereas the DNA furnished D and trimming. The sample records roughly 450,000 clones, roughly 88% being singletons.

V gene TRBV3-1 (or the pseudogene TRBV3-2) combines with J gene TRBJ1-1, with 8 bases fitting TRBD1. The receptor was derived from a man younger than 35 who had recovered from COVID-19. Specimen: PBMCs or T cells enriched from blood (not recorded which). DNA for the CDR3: TGTGCCAGCAGCCCAAGACAGGGGAGGACTGAAGCTTTCTTT. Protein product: CASSPRQGRTEAFF.